This TCR beta chain emerged from a study of identical twins. Addition of a universal primer site occurred through template switching, and cDNA carried unique molecular identifiers. TCRdb fed the 5' RACE reads into MiXCR, producing one record per CDR3 protein. This table holds about 460,000 distinct CDR3 sequences, approximately 15% found once. These same records also appear under a second study, on yellow fever vaccine responses in identical twins.

Sequencing was performed on CD4+ T cells sorted from blood. This receptor was obtained from a woman aged 18-29 years in good health.

The CDR3, as DNA: TGTGCCAGCAGTTTAGTCTACGGACTTTCCTACGAGCAGTACTTC. It translates to CASSLVYGLSYEQYF. This sequence joins TRBV28 and TRBJ2-7; the D gene is possibly TRBD2 (5 bases). Trimming cost V 2 bases and J 1 base, with 12 bases left between them. The CDR3 runs to 15 residues. Germline CDR1 reads MDHEN; CDR2 reads SYDVKM.